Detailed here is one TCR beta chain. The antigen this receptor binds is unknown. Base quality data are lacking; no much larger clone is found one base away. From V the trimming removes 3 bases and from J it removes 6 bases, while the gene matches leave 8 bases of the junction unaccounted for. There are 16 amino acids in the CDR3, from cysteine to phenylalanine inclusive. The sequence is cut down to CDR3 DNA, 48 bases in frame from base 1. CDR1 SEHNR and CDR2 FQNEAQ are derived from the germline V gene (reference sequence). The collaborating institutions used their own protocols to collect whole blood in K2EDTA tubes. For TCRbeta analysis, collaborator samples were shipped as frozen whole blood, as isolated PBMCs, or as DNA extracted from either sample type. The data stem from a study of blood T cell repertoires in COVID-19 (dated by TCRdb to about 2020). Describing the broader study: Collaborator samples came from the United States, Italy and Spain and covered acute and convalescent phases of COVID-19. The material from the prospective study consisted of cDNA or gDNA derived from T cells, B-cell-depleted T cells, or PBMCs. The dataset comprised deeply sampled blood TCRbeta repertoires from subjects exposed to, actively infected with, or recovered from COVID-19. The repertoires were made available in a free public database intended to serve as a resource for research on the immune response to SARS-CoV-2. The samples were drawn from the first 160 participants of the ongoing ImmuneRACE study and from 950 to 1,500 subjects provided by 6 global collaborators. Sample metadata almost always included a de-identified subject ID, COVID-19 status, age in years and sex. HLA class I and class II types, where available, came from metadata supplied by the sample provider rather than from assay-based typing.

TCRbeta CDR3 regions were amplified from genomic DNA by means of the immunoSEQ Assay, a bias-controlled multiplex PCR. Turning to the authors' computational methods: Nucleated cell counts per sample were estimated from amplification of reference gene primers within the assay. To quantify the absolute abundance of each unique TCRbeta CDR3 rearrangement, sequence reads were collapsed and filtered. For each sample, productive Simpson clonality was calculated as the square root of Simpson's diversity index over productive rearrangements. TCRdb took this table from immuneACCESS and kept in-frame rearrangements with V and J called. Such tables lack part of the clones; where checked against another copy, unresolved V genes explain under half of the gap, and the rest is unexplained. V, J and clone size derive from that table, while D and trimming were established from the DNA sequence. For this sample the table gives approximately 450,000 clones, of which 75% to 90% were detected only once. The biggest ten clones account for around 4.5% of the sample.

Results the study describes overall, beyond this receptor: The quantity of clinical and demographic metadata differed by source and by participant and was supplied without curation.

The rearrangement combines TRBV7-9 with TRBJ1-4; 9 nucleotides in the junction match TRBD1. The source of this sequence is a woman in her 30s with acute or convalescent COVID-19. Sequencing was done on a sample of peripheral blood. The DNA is TGTGCCAGCAGCTTCCACACTTGGACAGGGGATGAAAAACTGTTTTTT. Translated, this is CASSFHTWTGDEKLFF.